This T cell receptor (beta chain) derives from a study of control samples from healthy donors and cancer patients. CDR1 and CDR2 from the germline V gene are SNHLY and FYNNEI. The V end lost 3 bases, the J end lost 6 bases, and 12 bases lay between the germline ends. The CDR3 is 14 amino acids. Sequenced by immunoSEQ multiplex PCR; TCRdb stores in-frame clones only, minus some. The sample gives roughly 370,000 clones, approximately 90% of which show up once; more than 6% is in the top ten. This clone occurred once. Sequenced input: PBMCs. The chain carries TRBV2 and TRBJ2-1; D gene uncertain. The receptor was isolated from a man in his forties or fifties with head and neck cancer. This chain's CDR3 is CASSEGIGINEQFF. The CDR3 DNA reads TGTGCCAGCAGTGAGGGGATCGGAATCAATGAGCAGTTCTTC.